Sequencing of this T cell receptor (beta chain) was carried out in a study of blood T cell repertoires in COVID-19. The protocol was immunoSEQ multiplex PCR, while the TCRdb copy is restricted to in-frame clones and leaves out a portion. The sample shows approximately 220,000 clones, more than 70% of them seen only once. Germline V gene sequence: CDR1 MNHEY, CDR2 SVGAGI. This CDR3 is built from 12 residues. The V and J ends lost 6 bases and 6 bases respectively, with 12 bases between them. The sequenced material came from peripheral blood. V gene TRBV6-5 combines with J gene TRBJ2-7; D gene ambiguous. This clonotype originated in a woman between 50 and 59 years old with acute or convalescent COVID-19. Here the CDR3 reads CASSSQSGEQYF. The DNA of the CDR3 is TGTGCCAGCAGCTCTCAGTCGGGCGAGCAGTACTTC.